The 15 T cell receptor beta chains given below trace back to one sample, sequenced in a study of response to subunit inactivated influenza vaccine. TCRdb analysed the RT-PCR reads with MiXCR anew, one entry per CDR3 protein. The sample has around 650,000 distinct CDR3 sequences, approximately 14% seen once. The sequences come from PBMCs from blood, collected about 12 days after vaccination. The receptors stem from a man aged 50 or older who received an inactivated influenza vaccine.

In its sample, this clonotype was seen many times. This chain connects TRBV5-1 to TRBJ2-7, with 7 bases that match TRBD1. This CDR3 has 14 amino acids. V trimming: 5 bases; J trimming: 0 bases; junction bases outside the gene matches: 5. In germline, CDR1 is SGHRS, CDR2 YFSETQ. CDR3 sequence reads: CASSPGDSSYEQYF. Here the CDR3 DNA reads TGCGCCAGCAGTCCAGGGGACAGCTCCTACGAGCAGTACTTC.

The table lists this clonotype with a few counts. V gene TRBV6-1 combines with J gene TRBJ1-6; 10 nucleotides line up with TRBD1. The CDR3 runs 15 residues. Germline CDR1 MNHNS, CDR2 SASEGT. The ends lost 4 bases at V and 10 bases at J; junction bases unmatched: 7. The CDR3, as DNA: TGTGCCAGCAGTGCGGTGGGGACAGGGGAATCACCCCTCCACTTT. It encodes CASSAVGTGESPLHF.

This clonotype has just a few counts. This sequence joins TRBV6-1 and TRBJ1-5; TRBD1 aligns across 10 bases. The CDR3 spans 15 residues. The germline CDR1 and CDR2 sequences are MNHNS and SASEGT. The trim removed 6 bases at V and 3 bases at J, leaving 5 bases unmatched. DNA of the CDR3: TGTGCCAGCAGACCGGGACAGGGGTTCAATCAGCCCCAGCATTTT. Protein: CASRPGQGFNQPQHF.

This chain links TRBV7-9 with TRBJ1-2, with D unresolved. Trimming stripped 2 bases from V and 5 bases from J, with 9 bases between. From germline, CDR1 is SEHNR and CDR2 FQNEAQ (reference sequence). The CDR3 sequence is 13 residues long. CDR3 nucleotides: TGTGCCAGCAGCTTAATGAATGGATATGGCTACACCTTC. Amino acid sequence: CASSLMNGYGYTF.

The chain recombines TRBV7-7 with TRBJ2-7; a possible D gene is TRBD1 (6 bases). The CDR3 contains 15 residues. The V and J ends lost 5 bases and 2 bases respectively, with 16 bases between them. The germline gives CDR1 SSHAT, CDR2 FNYEAQ (reference sequence). Here the CDR3 DNA reads TGTGCCAGCAGCGGACGGGCAGGGGCGCCCTACGAGCAGTACTTC. The encoded protein is CASSGRAGAPYEQYF.

There are many counts of this clonotype. The V and J genes are TRBV11-2 and TRBJ2-7; 8 bases match TRBD1. The CDR3 is made up of 14 amino acids. V was clipped by 5 bases and J by 4 bases; unmatched bases: 7. Germline values: CDR1 SGHAT, CDR2 FQNNGV. CDR3 amino acids: CASSPGQGVYEQYF. As DNA, the CDR3 is TGTGCCAGCAGCCCCGGACAGGGAGTGTACGAGCAGTACTTC.

This clonotype has more than one count but fewer than ten. The chain uses TRBV12-3 or TRBV12-4 and TRBJ2-1; the D gene is possibly TRBD1 (6 bases). There are 14 residues in the CDR3. Trimming stripped 7 bases from V and 3 bases from J, with 13 bases between. The CDR3 sequence: CASTGTPNYNEQFF. The DNA of the CDR3 is TGTGCCAGCACCGGGACACCAAACTACAATGAGCAGTTCTTC.

The chain links TRBV30 to TRBJ2-2, with 8 bases aligning to TRBD1. The V gene end was trimmed by 1 base and the J gene end by 0 bases; junction bases not matched to a gene: 4. The V gene's germline CDR1 is GTSNPN and CDR2 SVGIG (reference sequence). The CDR3 length is 16 residues. CDR3 sequence reads: CAWSDGTGSNTGELFF. CDR3 DNA: TGTGCCTGGAGTGACGGGACAGGTTCGAACACCGGGGAGCTGTTTTTT.

The chain carries TRBV5-1 and TRBJ1-1; no definite D call. V lost 0 bases, J lost 1 base, and 10 bases lay in between. The germline CDR1 and CDR2 sequences are SGHRS and YFSETQ. This CDR3 has 15 amino acids. The CDR3 region has the DNA TGCGCCAGCAGCTTGGCGATGGGCTCGAACACTGAAGCTTTCTTT. Its protein is CASSLAMGSNTEAFF.

The rearrangement links TRBV4-3 to TRBJ2-3, with D perhaps given as TRBD1 or TRBD2 (5 bases each). V was shortened by 3 bases and J by 3 bases, with 16 bases between the two germline ends. This CDR3 spans 16 amino acids. Germline values: CDR1 LGHNA, CDR2 YSLEER. This CDR3 reads CASSQGWGTQTDTQYF. The DNA for the CDR3 is TGCGCCAGCAGCCAGGGCTGGGGGACGCAAACAGATACGCAGTATTTT.

This clonotype was counted a few times. The chain uses TRBV5-5 and TRBJ1-1, with D unclear. The V end was cut by 0 bases, the J end by 1 base, with 7 bases between. This CDR3 comprises 14 residues. The V gene's germline CDR1 is SGHKS and CDR2 YYEKEE (reference sequence). CDR3 in DNA: TGTGCCAGCAGCTTGGAATCAGCGAACACTGAAGCTTTCTTT. It yields the protein CASSLESANTEAFF.

Note on this clonotype: Germline and junction disagree at one end, which may indicate a read error. The chain joins TRBV12-3 or TRBV12-4 to TRBJ2-1; possible D gene TRBD1, 5 bases. CDR3 length: 15 residues. The CDR3 loop reads CASSSTARANNEHFF. The DNA for the CDR3 is TGTGCCAGCAGCTCCACGGCCAGGGCAAACAATGAGCACTTCTTC.

This clonotype was counted only a few times. The genes are TRBV6-2 or TRBV6-3 and TRBJ2-2, with 10 nucleotides matching TRBD2. The CDR3 runs to 16 residues. CDR1 is MNHEY, CDR2 SVGEGT, per germline. The trim removed 2 bases at V and 3 bases at J, leaving 3 bases unmatched. CDR3 sequence: CASSYSLAGDTGELFF. For the CDR3, the DNA is TGTGCCAGCAGTTACAGCCTAGCGGGGGACACCGGGGAGCTGTTTTTT.

This clonotype came up a few times. CDR3: CASSPTGVGTEAFF. CDR3 nucleotide sequence: TGTGCCAGCAGCCCGACAGGAGTAGGGACTGAAGCTTTCTTT. The chain joins TRBV11-2 to TRBJ1-1, with D possibly being TRBD1 (6 bases). Germline CDR1 is SGHAT and CDR2 is FQNNGV. V gave up 5 bases and J gave up 5 bases, with 15 bases separating them. The CDR3 totals 14 residues. The full variable domain, in which reference TRBV11-2 and TRBJ1-1 provide the parts outside the CDR3, is EAGVAQSPRYKIIEKRQSVAFWCNPISGHATLYWYQQILGQGPKLLIQFQNNGVVDDSQLPKDRFSAERLKGVDSTLKIQPAKLEDSAVYLCASSPTGVGTEAFFGQGTRLTVV.

The rearrangement joins TRBV3-1 to TRBJ2-2; TRBD1 is a possible D gene (5 bases). The CDR3 extends over 15 amino acids. Trimming pared 5 bases from V and 4 bases from J, leaving 14 bases between. Germline CDR1 is LGHDT and CDR2 is YNNKEL (reference sequence). CDR3 amino acids: CASSAFWTTTGELFF. CDR3 bases: TGTGCCAGCAGCGCATTTTGGACAACCACCGGGGAGCTGTTTTTT.